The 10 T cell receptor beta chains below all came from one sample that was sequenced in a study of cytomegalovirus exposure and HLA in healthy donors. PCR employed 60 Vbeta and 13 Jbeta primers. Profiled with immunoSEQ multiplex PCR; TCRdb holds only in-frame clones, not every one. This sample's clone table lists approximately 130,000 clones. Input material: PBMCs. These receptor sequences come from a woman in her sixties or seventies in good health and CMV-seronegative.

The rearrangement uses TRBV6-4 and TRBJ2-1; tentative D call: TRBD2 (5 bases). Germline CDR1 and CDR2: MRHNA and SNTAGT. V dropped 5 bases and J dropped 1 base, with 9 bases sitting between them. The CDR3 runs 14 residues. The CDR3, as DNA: TGTGCCAGCAGTATGGGAGCGTCCTACAATGAGCAGTTCTTC. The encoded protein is CASSMGASYNEQFF.

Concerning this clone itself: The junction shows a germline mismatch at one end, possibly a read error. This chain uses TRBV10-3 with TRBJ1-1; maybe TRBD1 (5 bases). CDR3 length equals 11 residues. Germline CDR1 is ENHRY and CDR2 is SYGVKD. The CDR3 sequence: CAISESAGLVF. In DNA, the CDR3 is TGTGCCATCAGTGAGTCGGCAGGGCTTGTCTTT.

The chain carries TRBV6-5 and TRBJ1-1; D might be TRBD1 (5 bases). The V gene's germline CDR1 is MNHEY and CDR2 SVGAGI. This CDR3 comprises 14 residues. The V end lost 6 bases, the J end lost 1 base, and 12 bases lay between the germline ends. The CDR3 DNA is TGTGCCAGCAGCCCTGGGGGGGAGAACACTGAAGCTTTCTTT. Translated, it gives CASSPGGENTEAFF.

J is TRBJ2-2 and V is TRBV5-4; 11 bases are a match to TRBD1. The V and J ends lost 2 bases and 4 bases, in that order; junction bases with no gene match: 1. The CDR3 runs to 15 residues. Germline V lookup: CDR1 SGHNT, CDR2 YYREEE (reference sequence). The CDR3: CASSFGTGGTGELFF. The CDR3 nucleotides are TGTGCCAGCAGCTTCGGGACAGGGGGCACCGGGGAGCTGTTTTTT.

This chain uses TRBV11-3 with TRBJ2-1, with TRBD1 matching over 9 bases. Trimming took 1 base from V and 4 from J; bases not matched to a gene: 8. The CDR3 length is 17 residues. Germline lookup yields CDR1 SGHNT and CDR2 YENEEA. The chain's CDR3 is CASSLGGPGQGYNEQFF. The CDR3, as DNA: TGTGCCAGCAGCTTAGGCGGCCCGGGACAGGGATACAATGAGCAGTTCTTC.

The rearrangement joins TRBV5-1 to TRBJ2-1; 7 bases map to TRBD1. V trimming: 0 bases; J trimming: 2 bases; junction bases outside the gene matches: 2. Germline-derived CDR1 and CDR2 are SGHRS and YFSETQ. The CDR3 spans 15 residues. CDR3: CASSLGQGAYNEQFF. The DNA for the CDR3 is TGCGCCAGCAGCTTGGGGCAGGGGGCCTACAATGAGCAGTTCTTC.

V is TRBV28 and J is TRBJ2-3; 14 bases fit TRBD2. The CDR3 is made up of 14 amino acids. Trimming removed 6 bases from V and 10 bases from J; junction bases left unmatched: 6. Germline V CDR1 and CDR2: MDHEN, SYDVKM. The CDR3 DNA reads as TGTGCCAGCAGACCGGGACTAGCGGGGGACGCGCAGTATTTT. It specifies CASRPGLAGDAQYF.

The CDR3 region is CASSRRGGDTQYF. The DNA for the CDR3 is TGTGCCAGCAGCCGTAGGGGGGGAGATACGCAGTATTTT. This sequence joins TRBV5-6 and TRBJ2-3; weak D call: TRBD2 (7 bases). V was pared by 4 bases and J by 5 bases, with 11 bases between. The germline V gene encodes CDR1 SGHDT and CDR2 YYEEEE. CDR3 length equals 13 residues.

In nucleotides, the CDR3 is TGTGCCAGCAGTCCTCCCCAGACCCAGTACTTC. This gives the protein CASSPPQTQYF. The rearrangement uses TRBV27 and TRBJ2-5, with D uncertain. The V gene's germline CDR1 is MNHEY and CDR2 SMNVEV (reference sequence). V lost 5 bases to trimming and J lost 6 bases, with 7 bases between them. This CDR3 contains 11 residues.

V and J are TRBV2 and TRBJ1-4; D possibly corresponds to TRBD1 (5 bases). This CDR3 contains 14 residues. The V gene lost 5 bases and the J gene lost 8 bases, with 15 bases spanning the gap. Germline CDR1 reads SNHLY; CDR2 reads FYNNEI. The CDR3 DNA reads TGTGCCAGCAGTCTGGGGAGGAGGGGCGAAAAACTGTTTTTT. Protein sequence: CASSLGRRGEKLFF. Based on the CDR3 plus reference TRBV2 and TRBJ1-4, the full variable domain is EPEVTQTPSHQVTQMGQEVILRCVPISNHLYFYWYRQILGQKVEFLVSFYNNEISEKSEIFDDQFSVERPDGSNFTLKIRSTKLEDSAMYFCASSLGRRGEKLFFGSGTQLSVL.